The 9 T cell receptor beta chains given below trace back to one sample, sequenced in a study of tumor T cells in aggressive B-cell lymphoma. Profiled with immunoSEQ multiplex PCR; TCRdb holds only in-frame clones, not every one. This repertoire shows around 5,000 clones, roughly 90% found once; its top ten account for roughly 5.6%. Sequences were obtained from tumor tissue. The receptors come from an adult with diffuse large B cell lymphoma.

The chain is built from TRBV7-8 and TRBJ1-3; possible D gene TRBD1, 5 bases. V lost 0 bases and J 0 bases, leaving 9 bases between the germline ends. Germline V CDR1 and CDR2: SGHVS, FQNEAQ. CDR3 length equals 16 residues. CDR3 in DNA: TGTGCCAGCAGCTTAGCGGGGCTTAGCTCTGGAAACACCATATATTTT. Translation: CASSLAGLSSGNTIYF.

CDR3 DNA: TGTGCCAGTAGTCGGGACAGGACACCTAGCACAGATACGCAGTATTTT. Its protein is CASSRDRTPSTDTQYF. The chain uses TRBV19 and TRBJ2-3; 8 bases fit TRBD1. CDR1 and CDR2 (germline): LNHDA, SQIVND (reference sequence). The CDR3 length is 16 residues. Germline trimming cut 5 bases from V and 0 bases from J; bases unmatched to any gene: 7.

This clone was seen a single time. The CDR3 DNA follows: TGTGCCAGTAGTATAGGGACAGGGATGAACACTGAAGCTTTCTTT. It is translated as CASSIGTGMNTEAFF. The chain links TRBV19 to TRBJ1-1, with 8 bases aligning to TRBD1. Germline CDR1 is LNHDA and CDR2 is SQIVND (reference sequence). CDR3 length: 15 residues. V was clipped by 1 base and J by 0 bases; unmatched bases: 1.

DNA of the CDR3: TGTGCCAGCAGTTTATGGGGGGGGTCCTACGAGCAGTACTTC. Protein sequence: CASSLWGGSYEQYF. The chain links TRBV27 to TRBJ2-7, with 7 bases fitting TRBD2. J gave up 1 base and V 1 base, and 1 base lay outside the gene matches. Looked up from germline, CDR1 is MNHEY and CDR2 is SMNVEV (reference sequence). The CDR3 loop spans 14 amino acids.

The chain has TRBV6-5 and TRBJ1-1; 7 nucleotides match TRBD1. Germline V gives CDR1 MNHEY, CDR2 SVGAGI. Germline trimming cut 4 bases from V and 6 bases from J; bases unmatched to any gene: 5. This CDR3 spans 13 amino acids. This CDR3 reads CASSLRQGAEAFF. DNA of the CDR3: TGTGCCAGCAGTTTGAGGCAGGGGGCTGAAGCTTTCTTT.

The J gene is TRBJ2-1, the V gene TRBV7-9; possibly TRBD2 for D (5 bases). Germline V gives CDR1 SEHNR, CDR2 FQNEAQ (reference sequence). V was cut by 1 base and J by 6 bases, with 7 bases left in between. The CDR3 spans 13 residues. For the CDR3, the DNA is TGTGCCAGCAGCTTAGGGGGAGTCAATGAGCAGTTCTTC. It is translated as CASSLGGVNEQFF.

The CDR3 nucleotides are TGTGCCCAGAGCCGTCCCCCCCGCGGTGAGCAGTTCTTC. Translated: CAQSRPPRGEQFF. This chain links TRBV25-1 with TRBJ2-1; no firm D call. CDR3 size: 13 residues. The V end lost 11 bases, the J end lost 9 bases, and 20 bases lay between the germline ends. Germline V gives CDR1 MGHDK, CDR2 SYGVNS.

J is TRBJ1-4 and V is TRBV25-1; 7 nucleotides align to TRBD1. Germline values: CDR1 MGHDK, CDR2 SYGVNS. This CDR3 contains 13 residues. J gave up 12 bases and V 2 bases, and 6 bases lay outside the gene matches. CDR3 sequence reads: CASSEDRVLQLFF. CDR3 nucleotide sequence: TGTGCCAGCAGTGAAGACAGGGTTTTACAACTGTTTTTT.

The rearrangement uses TRBV6-6 and TRBJ1-4, with a tentative D call TRBD1 (5 bases). Germline V CDR1 and CDR2: MNHNY, SVGAGI (reference sequence). The CDR3 is 12 amino acids. V was clipped by 4 bases and J by 8 bases, with 8 bases between them. This CDR3 reads CASSSGPEKLFF. The CDR3 DNA follows: TGTGCCAGCAGTTCAGGGCCCGAAAAACTGTTTTTT.